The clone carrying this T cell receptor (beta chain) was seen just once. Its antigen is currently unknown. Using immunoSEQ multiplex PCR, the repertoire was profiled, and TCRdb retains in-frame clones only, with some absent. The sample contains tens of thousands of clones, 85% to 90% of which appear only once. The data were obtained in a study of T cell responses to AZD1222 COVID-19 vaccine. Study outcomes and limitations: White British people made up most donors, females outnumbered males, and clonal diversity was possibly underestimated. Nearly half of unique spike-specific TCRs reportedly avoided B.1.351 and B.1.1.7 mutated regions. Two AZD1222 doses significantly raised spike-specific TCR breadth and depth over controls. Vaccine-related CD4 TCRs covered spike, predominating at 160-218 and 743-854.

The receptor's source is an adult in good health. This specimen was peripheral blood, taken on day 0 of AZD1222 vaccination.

The DNA for the CDR3 is TGTGCCAGCAGTTACTCTAAGCGGGAGTTACATAATGAGCAGTTCTTC. Its translation is CASSYSKRELHNEQFF. The V call is TRBV6-2 or TRBV6-3, the J call TRBJ2-1, with 8 bases fitting TRBD2. Per germline, CDR1 MNHEY and CDR2 SVGEGT. This CDR3 has 16 residues. J was trimmed by 7 bases and V by 0 bases; bases with no gene match: 8.